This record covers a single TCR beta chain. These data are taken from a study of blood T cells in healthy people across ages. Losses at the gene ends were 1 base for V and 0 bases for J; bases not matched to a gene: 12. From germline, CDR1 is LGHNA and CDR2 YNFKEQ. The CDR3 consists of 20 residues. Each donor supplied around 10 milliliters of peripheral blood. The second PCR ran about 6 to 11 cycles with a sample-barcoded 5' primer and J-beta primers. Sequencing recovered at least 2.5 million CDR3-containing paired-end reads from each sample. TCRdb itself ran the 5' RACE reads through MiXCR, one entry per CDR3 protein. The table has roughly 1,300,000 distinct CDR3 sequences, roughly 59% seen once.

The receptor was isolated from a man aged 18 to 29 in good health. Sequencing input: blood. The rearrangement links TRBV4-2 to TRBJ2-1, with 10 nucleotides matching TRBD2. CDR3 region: CASSQGLAGGFLGSYNEQFF. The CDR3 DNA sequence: TGTGCCAGCAGCCAAGGATTAGCGGGGGGCTTTTTGGGCTCCTACAATGAGCAGTTCTTC.